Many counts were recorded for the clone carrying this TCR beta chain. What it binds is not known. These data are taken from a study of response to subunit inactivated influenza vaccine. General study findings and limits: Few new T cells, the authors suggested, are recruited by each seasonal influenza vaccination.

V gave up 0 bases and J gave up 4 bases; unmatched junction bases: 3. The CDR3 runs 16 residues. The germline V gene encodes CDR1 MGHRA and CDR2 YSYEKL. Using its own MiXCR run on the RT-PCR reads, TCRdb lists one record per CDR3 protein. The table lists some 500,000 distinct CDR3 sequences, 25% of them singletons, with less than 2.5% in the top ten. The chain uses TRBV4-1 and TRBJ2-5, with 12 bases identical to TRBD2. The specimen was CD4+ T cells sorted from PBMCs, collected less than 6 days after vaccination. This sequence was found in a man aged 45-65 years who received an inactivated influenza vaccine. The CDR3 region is CASSQETGLAGETQYF. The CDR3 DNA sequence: TGCGCCAGCAGCCAAGAAACGGGACTAGCGGGAGAGACCCAGTACTTC.